The clone carrying this T cell receptor (beta chain) was seen just once. Some clones are missing from TCRdb's copy, which holds only in-frame ones; the method was immunoSEQ multiplex PCR. The table records approximately 330,000 clones, roughly 79% of them present only once. There are 14 residues in the CDR3. Germline assignment: CDR1 SGDLS and CDR2 YYNGEE. The germline V and J ends were trimmed by 4 bases and 7 bases, with 15 bases remaining between them. The data derive from a study of cytotoxic CD8 clonotypes in ibrutinib-treated CLL. The clonotype comes from a human donor with chronic lymphocytic leukemia. This material consisted of PBMCs, taken before ibrutinib treatment. The chain links TRBV9 to TRBJ1-5; weak D call: TRBD1 (5 bases). The CDR3 sequence is CASSPTRGGQPQHF. CDR3 coding DNA: TGTGCCAGCAGCCCGACGCGGGGCGGGCAGCCCCAGCATTTT. Variable domain in full (rest from reference TRBV9 and TRBJ1-5): DSGVTQTPKHLITATGQRVTLRCSPRSGDLSVYWYQQSLDQGLQFLIQYYNGEERAKGNILERFSAQQFPDLHSELNLSSLELGDSALYFCASSPTRGGQPQHFGDGTRLSIL.